Listed below are T cell receptor beta chains from one sample, sequenced in a study of blood T cells in healthy people across ages. TCRdb re-analysed the 5' RACE reads in MiXCR, keeping a single row per CDR3 protein. The table records about 570,000 distinct CDR3 sequences, 27% of them present only once. These data were also reused for a study on T cells of mothers and their children.

Sequencing was carried out using blood. These receptors were obtained from a boy aged 2-15 years in good health. The CDR3 runs from the conserved cysteine through the conserved F or W. A D gene is named only where the DNA matches it firmly. Size is stated for part of the rows, as once, few or many counts, or as a class when the clone is expanded.

J gene: TRBJ2-5; clone size: NA; V gene: TRBV15; D gene: TRBD2; CDR3 DNA: TGTGCCACCAGCGTGACTAGCGGGAGGACTCAAGAGACCCAGTACTTC; CDR3 protein: CATSVTSGRTQETQYF
J gene: TRBJ1-2; clone size: few; V gene: TRBV12-3/TRBV12-4; D gene: NA; CDR3 DNA: TGTGCCAGCAGCCTGGGGGGGGGTAACTATGGCTACACCTTC; CDR3 protein: CASSLGGGNYGYTF
J gene: TRBJ2-4; clone size: NA; V gene: TRBV20-1; D gene: NA; CDR3 DNA: TGCAGTGCTAGAGATCAGAGCGGTGGATGGTCCAAAAACATTCAGTACTTC; CDR3 protein: CSARDQSGGWSKNIQYF
J gene: TRBJ2-1; clone size: NA; V gene: TRBV20-1; D gene: NA; CDR3 DNA: TGCAGTGCTAGAATCCCCATAGCGGATAACAACAATGAGCGGTTCTTC; CDR3 protein: CSARIPIADNNNERFF
J gene: TRBJ2-5; clone size: NA; V gene: TRBV13; D gene: TRBD2; CDR3 DNA: TGTGCCAGCAGCCTTAGCGGGAGGGAGAAGACCCAGTACTTC; CDR3 protein: CASSLSGREKTQYF
J gene: TRBJ2-6; clone size: NA; V gene: TRBV25-1; D gene: NA; CDR3 DNA: TGTGCCAGCAGTGGGGCGTCTGGGGCCAACGTCCTGACTTTC; CDR3 protein: CASSGASGANVLTF
J gene: TRBJ2-2; clone size: NA; V gene: TRBV6-1; D gene: NA; CDR3 DNA: TGTGCCAGCAGTGAAGGCAGGGGAAACACCGGGGAGCTGTTTTTT; CDR3 protein: CASSEGRGNTGELFF
J gene: TRBJ2-1; clone size: few; V gene: TRBV5-1; D gene: TRBD1; CDR3 DNA: TGCGCCAGCAGCTTCCCGGGACAGGGGGCTGGTGAGCAGTTCTTC; CDR3 protein: CASSFPGQGAGEQFF
J gene: TRBJ1-1; clone size: NA; V gene: TRBV6-5; D gene: NA; CDR3 DNA: TGTGCCAGCAGTTCCCCGAGGTGGGAAGCTTTCTTT; CDR3 protein: CASSSPRWEAFF
J gene: TRBJ2-5; clone size: NA; V gene: TRBV5-1; D gene: TRBD2; CDR3 DNA: TGCGCCAGCAGGGAGCGGGATCACCAAGAGACCCAGTACTTC; CDR3 protein: CASRERDHQETQYF
J gene: TRBJ1-4; clone size: many; V gene: TRBV15; D gene: NA; CDR3 DNA: TGTGCCACCAGCAGAGACCGGTTTAAGGAAAAACTGTTTTTT; CDR3 protein: CATSRDRFKEKLFF
J gene: TRBJ2-7; clone size: NA; V gene: TRBV7-9; D gene: TRBD2; CDR3 DNA: TGTGCCAGCAGCGGTCGCCGGGGACTAGTTCTTCTCGAGCAGTACTTC; CDR3 protein: CASSGRRGLVLLEQYF
J gene: TRBJ2-1; clone size: NA; V gene: TRBV12-3/TRBV12-4; D gene: NA; CDR3 DNA: TGTGCCAGCAGTGACAGGAGCTCCTACAATGAGCAGTTCTTC; CDR3 protein: CASSDRSSYNEQFF
J gene: TRBJ1-2; clone size: NA; V gene: TRBV20-1; D gene: NA; CDR3 DNA: TGCAGTGCTTTCGAGGCGCAGTACTATGGCTACACCTTC; CDR3 protein: CSAFEAQYYGYTF
J gene: TRBJ2-1; clone size: NA; V gene: TRBV3-1; D gene: NA; CDR3 DNA: TGTGCCAGCAGCCAGCCCCCGGCCCCTGAGTTCTTC; CDR3 protein: CASSQPPAPEFF
J gene: TRBJ2-1; clone size: few; V gene: TRBV12-3/TRBV12-4; D gene: NA; CDR3 DNA: TGTGCCAGCAGTATCTTAGGGCTCCCCTACAATGAGCAGTTCTTC; CDR3 protein: CASSILGLPYNEQFF
J gene: TRBJ1-5; clone size: NA; V gene: TRBV7-2; D gene: NA; CDR3 DNA: TGTGCCAGCAGCTTATACAATCAGCCCCAGCATTTT; CDR3 protein: CASSLYNQPQHF
J gene: TRBJ2-7; clone size: once; V gene: TRBV7-3; D gene: TRBD2; CDR3 DNA: TGTGCCAGCATCCCACCCTCTAGCGGGGGGGCGGCGCAGTACTTC; CDR3 protein: CASIPPSSGGAAQYF
J gene: TRBJ2-1; clone size: NA; V gene: TRBV24-1; D gene: TRBD2; CDR3 DNA: TGTGCCACCAGTGATTCTCGGACTAGCGGGCCATTTGCTGAGCAGTTCTTC; CDR3 protein: CATSDSRTSGPFAEQFF
J gene: TRBJ2-5; clone size: NA; V gene: TRBV20-1; D gene: NA; CDR3 DNA: TGCAGTGCCACTAGACGAAACTACCAAGAGACCCAGTACTTC; CDR3 protein: CSATRRNYQETQYF
J gene: TRBJ2-7; clone size: few; V gene: TRBV29-1; D gene: TRBD1; CDR3 DNA: TGCAGCGTTGAAGATCCCAGACAGGGTGTCTACGAGCAGTACTTC; CDR3 protein: CSVEDPRQGVYEQYF
J gene: TRBJ2-7; clone size: NA; V gene: TRBV27; D gene: NA; CDR3 DNA: TGTGCCAGCAGCAATCAGGTCGTAGAGTCGGACGAGCAGTACTTC; CDR3 protein: CASSNQVVESDEQYF
J gene: TRBJ2-3; clone size: NA; V gene: TRBV20-1; D gene: NA; CDR3 DNA: TGCAGTGCCTGGGGAGGGGGAGTCACAGATACGCAGTATTTT; CDR3 protein: CSAWGGGVTDTQYF
J gene: TRBJ2-1; clone size: few; V gene: TRBV12-3/TRBV12-4; D gene: NA; CDR3 DNA: TGTGCCAGCAGCCCCGGCGTGGGAAATGAGCAGTTCTTC; CDR3 protein: CASSPGVGNEQFF
J gene: TRBJ2-5; clone size: NA; V gene: TRBV7-9; D gene: NA; CDR3 DNA: TGTGCCGGCAGCTTAGGAGAGTTGACAGGGAGGCGGGAGACCCAGTACTTC; CDR3 protein: CAGSLGELTGRRETQYF
J gene: TRBJ1-6; clone size: NA; V gene: TRBV12-3/TRBV12-4; D gene: NA; CDR3 DNA: TGTGCCAGCAGTTTAGACAGGGTCTCTTCACCCCTCCACTTT; CDR3 protein: CASSLDRVSSPLHF
J gene: TRBJ1-6; clone size: NA; V gene: TRBV6-5; D gene: NA; CDR3 DNA: TGTGCCAGCAGACAGGGTCGGGATAATTCACCCCTCCACTTT; CDR3 protein: CASRQGRDNSPLHF
J gene: TRBJ2-7; clone size: few; V gene: TRBV7-9; D gene: TRBD1; CDR3 DNA: TGTGCCAGCAGCAGCGAGCTTCCGGTAACAGGGGCTGTGCACGAGCAGTACTTC; CDR3 protein: CASSSELPVTGAVHEQYF
J gene: TRBJ2-3; clone size: NA; V gene: TRBV4-1; D gene: TRBD2; CDR3 DNA: TGCGCCAGCAACCAAGAAAGCGGGGCCCACACAGATACGCAGTATTTT; CDR3 protein: CASNQESGAHTDTQYF
J gene: TRBJ2-5; clone size: NA; V gene: TRBV5-1; D gene: TRBD1; CDR3 DNA: TGCGCCAGCAGCTGGCAACAGGGGATACAAGAGACCCAGTACTTC; CDR3 protein: CASSWQQGIQETQYF
J gene: TRBJ2-3; clone size: few; V gene: TRBV6-5; D gene: NA; CDR3 DNA: TGTGCCAGCAGGAGTTTCGATACGCAGTATTTT; CDR3 protein: CASRSFDTQYF
J gene: TRBJ2-1; clone size: NA; V gene: TRBV20-1; D gene: TRBD2; CDR3 DNA: TGCAGTGCTAGACCCGGACTAGCGGGGGGGCGCTCCTACAATGAGCAGTTCTTC; CDR3 protein: CSARPGLAGGRSYNEQFF
J gene: TRBJ1-2; clone size: many; V gene: TRBV19; D gene: NA; CDR3 DNA: TGTGCCAGTAGTAACCCAGGGGAGGACTATGGCTACACCTTC; CDR3 protein: CASSNPGEDYGYTF
J gene: TRBJ1-2; clone size: NA; V gene: TRBV7-9; D gene: NA; CDR3 DNA: TGTGCCAGCAGCCCCCTTCGATCCCTTTTTCCAGGAGGCTACACCTTC; CDR3 protein: CASSPLRSLFPGGYTF
J gene: TRBJ1-1; clone size: NA; V gene: TRBV3-1; D gene: NA; CDR3 DNA: TGTGCCAGCAGCCAACCTACGACAGCGAACACTGAAGCTTTCTTT; CDR3 protein: CASSQPTTANTEAFF
J gene: TRBJ2-7; clone size: NA; V gene: TRBV10-3; D gene: TRBD1; CDR3 DNA: TGTGCCATCAGTGAGTCCGGGACAGGGGAGTACTTC; CDR3 protein: CAISESGTGEYF
J gene: TRBJ2-7; clone size: few; V gene: TRBV20-1; D gene: NA; CDR3 DNA: TGCAGTGCGGTTTCAGCGGACCTCTACGAGCAGTACTTC; CDR3 protein: CSAVSADLYEQYF
J gene: TRBJ1-2; clone size: NA; V gene: TRBV11-2; D gene: NA; CDR3 DNA: TGTGCCAGCAGCTTGGGGTTTGGAGCTAACTATGGCTACACCTTC; CDR3 protein: CASSLGFGANYGYTF
J gene: TRBJ1-2; clone size: NA; V gene: TRBV7-9; D gene: NA; CDR3 DNA: TGTGCCAGCAGCTTAAGTCTGTCTGGCTACACCTTC; CDR3 protein: CASSLSLSGYTF
J gene: TRBJ2-2; clone size: NA; V gene: TRBV11-3; D gene: NA; CDR3 DNA: TGTGCCAGCAGCTTACAACAGGGAGGGACCGGGGAGCTGTTTTTT; CDR3 protein: CASSLQQGGTGELFF
J gene: TRBJ2-2; clone size: NA; V gene: TRBV5-1; D gene: TRBD2; CDR3 DNA: TGCGCCAGCAGCGATACTAGCGGGAGAACCGGGGAGCTGTTTTTT; CDR3 protein: CASSDTSGRTGELFF
J gene: TRBJ2-2; clone size: NA; V gene: TRBV4-1; D gene: TRBD2; CDR3 DNA: TGCGCCAGCAGCCAAGACCCTAGCGGGGGGGCCGACACCGGGGAGCTGTTTTTT; CDR3 protein: CASSQDPSGGADTGELFF
J gene: TRBJ2-7; clone size: NA; V gene: TRBV19; D gene: TRBD1; CDR3 DNA: TGTGCCATTTTGTTCTGGGACAGGGGATACGAGCAGTACTTC; CDR3 protein: CAILFWDRGYEQYF
J gene: TRBJ2-7; clone size: NA; V gene: TRBV7-2; D gene: TRBD2; CDR3 DNA: TGTGCCAGCAGCTCCCGTCTAGCGGGAGACCTCCTAAACTACGAGCAGTACTTC; CDR3 protein: CASSSRLAGDLLNYEQYF
J gene: TRBJ2-1; clone size: NA; V gene: TRBV29-1; D gene: NA; CDR3 DNA: TGCAGCGCCAATGGGCTGCCATGCAATGAGCAGTTCTTC; CDR3 protein: CSANGLPCNEQFF
J gene: TRBJ2-3; clone size: NA; V gene: TRBV20-1; D gene: TRBD1; CDR3 DNA: TGCAGTGCAAGTCTCACGGGACAGATCACAGATACGCAGTATTTT; CDR3 protein: CSASLTGQITDTQYF
J gene: TRBJ2-7; clone size: few; V gene: TRBV15; D gene: TRBD1; CDR3 DNA: TGTGCCACCAGCAGAGGGGGACAGCTGGGGCTCTACGAGCAGTACTTC; CDR3 protein: CATSRGGQLGLYEQYF
J gene: TRBJ2-3; clone size: NA; V gene: TRBV2; D gene: TRBD2; CDR3 DNA: TGTGCCAGCAGTGAATGGCGGCACGCTAGCGGGATACCAGATACGCAGTATTTT; CDR3 protein: CASSEWRHASGIPDTQYF
J gene: TRBJ1-1; clone size: NA; V gene: TRBV12-3/TRBV12-4; D gene: TRBD1; CDR3 DNA: TGTGCCAGCAGTGACCCGGGACAGGGGGGTAGCACTGAAGCTTTCTTT; CDR3 protein: CASSDPGQGGSTEAFF
J gene: TRBJ2-5; clone size: few; V gene: TRBV7-8; D gene: TRBD2; CDR3 DNA: TGTGCCAGCAGCTTAGCGTCGGGGGGGCTATGGGAGACCCAGTACTTC; CDR3 protein: CASSLASGGLWETQYF
J gene: TRBJ2-5; clone size: few; V gene: TRBV20-1; D gene: NA; CDR3 DNA: TGCAGTGCTAGAGGGCGCGATCGAGAGACCCAGTACTTC; CDR3 protein: CSARGRDRETQYF
J gene: TRBJ2-1; clone size: few; V gene: TRBV15; D gene: TRBD1; CDR3 DNA: TGTGCCACCAGCAGTGATCCCTCGGCAGGGGGCGCGTTCCATGAGCAGTTCTTC; CDR3 protein: CATSSDPSAGGAFHEQFF
J gene: TRBJ1-4; clone size: NA; V gene: TRBV2; D gene: NA; CDR3 DNA: TGTGCCAGCAGGCCGGGGAGTCTCAATGAAAAACTGTTTTTT; CDR3 protein: CASRPGSLNEKLFF
J gene: TRBJ2-5; clone size: few; V gene: TRBV15; D gene: NA; CDR3 DNA: TGTGCCACCAGCCGGGACGGGGCGTACCAAGAGACCCAGTACTTC; CDR3 protein: CATSRDGAYQETQYF
J gene: TRBJ1-2; clone size: NA; V gene: TRBV19; D gene: TRBD1; CDR3 DNA: TGTGCCAGTAGTATCGGTGGACAGGGGGCTTTTTATGGCTACACCTTC; CDR3 protein: CASSIGGQGAFYGYTF
J gene: TRBJ2-5; clone size: few; V gene: TRBV6-6; D gene: TRBD1; CDR3 DNA: TGTGCCAGCAGTTATGAGGACAGGGGAAGTAAGCAGTACTTC; CDR3 protein: CASSYEDRGSKQYF
J gene: TRBJ2-3; clone size: few; V gene: TRBV5-1; D gene: TRBD2; CDR3 DNA: TGCGCCAGCAGCTTTAGGCGGGAGTGGGGTCTCGCCTACACAGATACGCAGTATTTT; CDR3 protein: CASSFRREWGLAYTDTQYF
J gene: TRBJ1-1; clone size: NA; V gene: TRBV7-9; D gene: TRBD1; CDR3 DNA: TGTGCCAGCAGCCCCCGACAGGGTGAAGCTTTCTTT; CDR3 protein: CASSPRQGEAFF
J gene: TRBJ1-4; clone size: NA; V gene: TRBV19; D gene: NA; CDR3 DNA: TGTGCCAGTAGTAGACTGTTTAATGAAAAACTGTTTTTT; CDR3 protein: CASSRLFNEKLFF
J gene: TRBJ1-2; clone size: NA; V gene: TRBV6-2/TRBV6-3; D gene: TRBD1; CDR3 DNA: TGTGCCGGCCGGGACAGTCTTAAGTATGGCTACACCTTC; CDR3 protein: CAGRDSLKYGYTF